This T cell receptor beta chain was identified during a study of cytomegalovirus exposure and HLA in healthy donors. Study-level results: Most TCR sequences were rare, but some public TCRs occurred in many donors. The classifier, whose performance was assessed in both the original and validation cohorts, reportedly diagnosed cytomegalovirus status with high specificity and sensitivity.

Of note for this clone: Its target is not known.

This PCR relied on a set of 60 Vbeta primers and 13 Jbeta primers. The repertoire was sequenced with immunoSEQ multiplex PCR; TCRdb's copy has only in-frame clones and lacks some. The profile shows about 150,000 clones, about 80% of them singletons. This TCR came from a man aged 25 to 40 in good health and CMV-seropositive. Material for sequencing was PBMCs.

The CDR3 DNA reads as TGTGCCAGCAGCGGGACAGGGGCGGGGGAGCAGTACTTC. Its protein product is CASSGTGAGEQYF. The chain combines TRBV2 with TRBJ2-7, with 10 bases identical to TRBD1. The length of the CDR3 is 13 residues. The J segment lost 7 bases and the V segment lost 6 bases, leaving 6 bases of the junction unmatched. The germline gives CDR1 SNHLY, CDR2 FYNNEI. The variable domain in full, completed from reference TRBV2 and TRBJ2-7, reads EPEVTQTPSHQVTQMGQEVILRCVPISNHLYFYWYRQILGQKVEFLVSFYNNEISEKSEIFDDQFSVERPDGSNFTLKIRSTKLEDSAMYFCASSGTGAGEQYFGPGTRLTVT.